These 18 T cell receptor beta chains share one sample of origin, sequenced in a study of cytomegalovirus exposure and HLA in healthy donors. The PCR was carried out with 60 Vbeta primers and 13 Jbeta primers. The data were produced by immunoSEQ multiplex PCR, yet TCRdb's version contains in-frame clones alone and is incomplete. The table includes approximately 130,000 clones, approximately 10% detected once. Specimen: PBMCs. The receptors were sampled from a woman between 40 and 55 years old in good health and CMV-seropositive.

The chain has TRBV7-2 and TRBJ1-5, with 7 bases matching TRBD1. The germline gives CDR1 SGHTA, CDR2 FQGNSA. The trim removed 0 bases at V and 3 bases at J, leaving 2 bases unmatched. CDR3 length: 15 residues. CDR3 nucleotide sequence: TGTGCCAGCAGCTTAGCGGGACAGCCCAATCAGCCCCAGCATTTT. Protein: CASSLAGQPNQPQHF.

This clone was counted between two and nine times. The V gene is TRBV7-9, the J gene TRBJ1-2, with 7 positions matching TRBD1. Germline assignment: CDR1 SEHNR and CDR2 FQNEAQ (reference sequence). The V gene end was trimmed by 5 bases and the J gene end by 8 bases; junction bases not matched to a gene: 11. The CDR3 contains 14 residues. The CDR3 region is CASSLDYRGYGYTF. The DNA for the CDR3 is TGTGCCAGCAGCCTAGATTACAGGGGTTACGGCTACACCTTC.

In its sample, this clone was seen a few times. The CDR3 here is CASSQDIGGPADTQYF. DNA for the CDR3: TGCGCCAGCAGCCAAGATATCGGGGGTCCCGCAGATACGCAGTATTTT. The rearrangement links TRBV4-3 to TRBJ2-3; possibly TRBD2 for D (6 bases). V lost 0 bases to trimming and J lost 4 bases, with 14 bases between them. Looked up from germline, CDR1 is LGHNA and CDR2 is YSLEER. The CDR3 contains 16 residues.

For the CDR3, the DNA is TGTGCCAGCAGCTTTCCAGGGGGATTCATGAACACTGAAGCTTTCTTT. This codes for CASSFPGGFMNTEAFF. This sequence joins TRBV7-2 and TRBJ1-1; 7 bases line up with TRBD1. From germline, CDR1 is SGHTA and CDR2 FQGNSA. The CDR3 has 16 residues. The J segment lost 0 bases and the V segment lost 3 bases, leaving 7 bases of the junction unmatched.

In its sample, this clone was seen a few times. This rearrangement joins TRBV2 to TRBJ2-5; no reliable D call. The CDR3 is 13 amino acids. Germline V gene lookup returns CDR1 SNHLY and CDR2 FYNNEI. Trimming took 3 bases from V and 4 from J, leaving 9 bases between them. CDR3 sequence reads: CASSENLGETQYF. Here the CDR3 DNA reads TGTGCCAGCAGTGAGAACCTAGGAGAGACCCAGTACTTC.

V is TRBV5-6 and J is TRBJ2-7; TRBD2 matches 7 bases. Germline V CDR1 and CDR2: SGHDT, YYEEEE. CDR3 length: 14 residues. The trim removed 1 base at V and 2 bases at J, leaving 3 bases unmatched. The CDR3 nucleotides are TGTGCCAGCAGCTTGAGCGGGACTACCTACGAGCAGTACTTC. Its translation: CASSLSGTTYEQYF.

This clone was seen a few times. The genes are TRBV2 and TRBJ2-5; TRBD1 matches at 9 bases. Germline CDR1 and CDR2: SNHLY and FYNNEI. V was clipped by 8 bases and J by 5 bases; unmatched bases: 6. This CDR3 is built from 13 residues. CDR3 DNA: TGTGCCAGCCTGACAGGGGGTGACGAGACCCAGTACTTC. It translates to CASLTGGDETQYF.

This chain joins TRBV7-2 and TRBJ2-1; 7 nucleotides align to TRBD2. The germline CDR1 and CDR2 sequences are SGHTA and FQGNSA. The CDR3 covers 15 residues. Germline trimming cut 5 bases from V and 6 bases from J; bases unmatched to any gene: 10. The CDR3 reads CASSIGPSGGNEQFF. DNA of the CDR3: TGTGCCAGCAGCATAGGACCCTCGGGGGGCAATGAGCAGTTCTTC.

This clone turned up a few times. The chain has TRBV5-1 and TRBJ2-3; the match to TRBD1 covers 9 bases. Germline CDR1 is SGHRS and CDR2 is YFSETQ. Trimming removed 4 bases from V and 3 bases from J; junction bases left unmatched: 3. The CDR3 is 14 residues long. This chain's CDR3 is CASSPDRGTDTQYF. CDR3 bases: TGCGCCAGCAGCCCCGACAGGGGGACAGATACGCAGTATTTT.

The chain combines TRBV10-3 with TRBJ2-5; TRBD2 matches at 12 bases. The end of the DNA aligns better with TRBJ2-7, so the J call may be wrong. The CDR3 is 14 amino acids. The germline V gene encodes CDR1 ENHRY and CDR2 SYGVKD. The CDR3 reads CAISLTSGGYEQYF. DNA for the CDR3: TGTGCCATCAGTTTGACTAGCGGGGGATACGAGCAGTACTTC.

The sample holds a few counts of this clone. The chain couples TRBV6-6 to TRBJ1-5, with D uncertain. The V end lost 5 bases, the J end lost 0 bases, and 8 bases lay between the germline ends. This CDR3 region has 14 residues. The germline V gene has CDR1 MNHNY and CDR2 SVGAGI (reference sequence). CDR3 amino acids: CASSDIYSNQPQHF. The DNA for the CDR3 is TGTGCCAGCAGTGACATATATAGCAATCAGCCCCAGCATTTT.

This clone was seen more than once but under ten times. The rearrangement uses TRBV10-1 and TRBJ2-1; 9 bases line up with TRBD2. V lost 6 bases and J lost 8; bases outside the gene matches: 5. CDR1 is WNHNN and CDR2 is SYGVQD in the germline V gene (reference sequence). The CDR3 contains 13 residues. The CDR3 DNA reads TGCGCCAGCAGCCAGCGGGGGGCTTATGAGCAGTTCTTC. It encodes CASSQRGAYEQFF.

The chain employs TRBV6-1 and TRBJ1-1, with D possibly TRBD1 on 6 matching bases. This CDR3 comprises 13 residues. With 0 bases removed from V and 11 bases from J, the gap between germline ends came to 13 bases. From germline, CDR1 is MNHNS and CDR2 SASEGT. CDR3 protein: CASSEAQGLGAFF. The DNA for the CDR3 is TGTGCCAGCAGTGAAGCGCAGGGGTTGGGTGCTTTCTTT.

In this sample, this clone turned up a few times. The chain joins TRBV4-1 to TRBJ2-7, with 8 bases lining up with TRBD2. Trimming took 11 bases from V and 7 from J; bases not matched to a gene: 19. Germline V CDR1 and CDR2: MGHRA, YSYEKL. This CDR3 spans 15 amino acids. The CDR3 loop is CAGGGGGSALEEQYF. As DNA, the CDR3 is TGCGCCGGGGGGGGCGGGGGGTCAGCTCTGGAGGAGCAGTACTTC.

The sample holds a few counts of this clone. The chain links TRBV7-2 to TRBJ1-6; D is uncertain. V was clipped by 4 bases and J by 6 bases, with 13 bases between them. Per germline, CDR1 SGHTA and CDR2 FQGNSA. There are 15 residues in the CDR3. CDR3 nucleotides: TGTGCCAGCAGCTCGCTACGGGGATTTAATTCACCCCTCCACTTT. This sequence encodes CASSSLRGFNSPLHF.

This rearrangement joins TRBV29-1 to TRBJ2-2; TRBD1 matches at 8 bases. The germline V gene encodes CDR1 SQVTM and CDR2 ANQGSEA. The CDR3 sequence is 12 residues long. V trimming: 7 bases; J trimming: 4 bases; junction bases outside the gene matches: 2. The DNA of the CDR3 is TGCAGCGCTGGGACAGGCACCGGGGAGCTGTTTTTT. This codes for CSAGTGTGELFF.

This chain uses TRBV7-7 with TRBJ2-1; 15 bases match TRBD2. Germline assignment: CDR1 SSHAT and CDR2 FNYEAQ (reference sequence). The CDR3 runs to 16 residues. The V segment lost 5 bases and the J segment 9 bases; nucleotides outside the gene matches: 8. The DNA for the CDR3 is TGTGCCAGCAGCCCCGGGGGACTAGCGGGGGGTGGTGAGCAGTTCTTC. Its protein product is CASSPGGLAGGGEQFF.

A few counts support this clone. The chain recombines TRBV7-2 with TRBJ2-3, with D perhaps matching TRBD2 (5 bases). This CDR3 has 14 amino acids. V lost 5 bases to trimming and J lost 5 bases, with 14 bases between them. From germline, CDR1 is SGHTA and CDR2 FQGNSA. The CDR3 nucleotides read TGTGCCAGCAGCCCCGGAGGATCTAAAGATACGCAGTATTTT. Encoded protein: CASSPGGSKDTQYF.